This T cell receptor beta chain was sequenced for a study of blood T cell repertoires in COVID-19. Whole-study context: The United States, Italy and Spain supplied acute and convalescent COVID-19 samples. From T cells, B-cell-depleted T cells, or PBMCs came the material, which was cDNA or gDNA.

As handled by the study authors: Cell counts per sample came from amplifying reference gene primers. Profiling relied on immunoSEQ multiplex PCR, and the TCRdb table lists in-frame clones only, not all of them. That table gives V, J and clone size, and the DNA gave D and trimming. The sample contains around 160,000 clones, under 95% of which appear only once. Between the trimmed V and J ends, which lost 2 bases and 9 bases, there was a span of 10 bases. CDR3 length: 12 amino acids. Germline loops: CDR1 LNHDA, CDR2 SQIVND (reference sequence). The chain joins TRBV19 to TRBJ1-1; D gene uncertain. This receptor was obtained from a man in his sixties with active or convalescent COVID-19. Material: peripheral blood. The CDR3 DNA sequence: TGTGCCAGTAGTATAATGGCAGGCCAAGCTTTCTTT. Residues: CASSIMAGQAFF.